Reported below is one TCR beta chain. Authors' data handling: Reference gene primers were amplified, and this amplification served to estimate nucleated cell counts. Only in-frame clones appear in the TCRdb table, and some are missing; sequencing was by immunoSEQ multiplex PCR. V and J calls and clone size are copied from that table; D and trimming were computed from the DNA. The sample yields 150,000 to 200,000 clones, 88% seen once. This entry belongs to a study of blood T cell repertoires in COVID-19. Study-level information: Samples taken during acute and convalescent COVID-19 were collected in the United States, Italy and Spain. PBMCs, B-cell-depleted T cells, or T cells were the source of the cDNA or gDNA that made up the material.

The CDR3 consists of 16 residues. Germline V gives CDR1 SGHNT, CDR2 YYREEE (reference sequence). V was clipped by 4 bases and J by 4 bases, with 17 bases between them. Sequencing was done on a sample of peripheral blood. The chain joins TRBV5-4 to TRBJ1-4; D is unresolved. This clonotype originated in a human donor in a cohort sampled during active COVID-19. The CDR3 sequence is CASSLAGSGYNEKLFF. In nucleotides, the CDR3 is TGTGCCAGCAGCCTGGCGGGTTCGGGGTATAATGAAAAACTGTTTTTT.